These 32 T cell receptor beta chains originate from one sample sequenced in a study of cytomegalovirus exposure and HLA in healthy donors (dated by TCRdb to about 2017). Libraries came from the immunoSEQ multiplex PCR assay. A mixture of 60 forward primers for TCR Vbeta segments and 13 reverse primers for TCR Jbeta segments was used in the multiplex PCR. TCRdb retrieved this table from immuneACCESS and kept in-frame rearrangements only. Not all clones are present; in checked studies, unresolved V genes account for under half, and no reason is known for the remainder. For this sample the table gives 130,000 to 150,000 clones, of which 73% were detected only once. The ten largest clonotypes hold 14% of the sample. Sequencing input: PBMCs. These receptors were taken from a human donor in good health.

This chain uses TRBV11-2 with TRBJ1-2; 9 bases are a match to TRBD1. The CDR3 loop spans 16 amino acids. The trim removed 1 base at V and 8 bases at J, leaving 11 bases unmatched. CDR1 and CDR2 (germline): SGHAT, FQNNGV. CDR3 residues: CASSLAGPQGAGGYTF. The DNA of the CDR3 is TGTGCCAGCAGCTTAGCCGGACCACAGGGGGCGGGGGGCTACACCTTC.

This clone occurred once. The rearrangement links TRBV11-3 to TRBJ2-7; tentatively, D is TRBD1 (5 bases). CDR1 and CDR2 from the germline V gene are SGHNT and YENEEA. This CDR3 has 14 residues. The ends were cut back, 4 bases at V and 7 bases at J, with 17 bases in the middle. CDR3: CASSSPEKGREQYF. The CDR3 DNA is TGTGCCAGCAGCTCCCCTGAGAAGGGGCGTGAGCAGTACTTC.

The rearrangement links TRBV13 to TRBJ1-2, with TRBD1 matching over 11 bases. The CDR3 sequence is 17 residues long. CDR1 and CDR2 from the germline V gene are PRHDT and FYEKMQ (reference sequence). Trimming removed 0 bases from V and 1 base from J; junction bases left unmatched: 4. The CDR3 nucleotides read TGTGCCAGCAGCTTAGGGGACAGGGGGCGCGGTAACTATGGCTACACCTTC. This sequence encodes CASSLGDRGRGNYGYTF. The whole variable domain, filled in from reference TRBV13 and TRBJ1-2, reads AAGVIQSPRHLIKEKRETATLKCYPIPRHDTVYWYQQGPGQDPQFLISFYEKMQSDKGSIPDRFSAQQFSDYHSELNMSSLELGDSALYFCASSLGDRGRGNYGYTFGSGTRLTVV.

V usage is TRBV11-1 and J usage is TRBJ2-5, with D uncertain. The CDR3 is made up of 12 amino acids. CDR1 and CDR2 from the germline V gene are SGHAT and FQDESV (reference sequence). V was shortened by 3 bases and J by 5 bases, with 7 bases between the two germline ends. CDR3 in DNA: TGTGCCAGCAGCTTTACTTTGGAGACCCAGTACTTC. It translates to CASSFTLETQYF.

The chain couples TRBV19 to TRBJ2-2, with D perhaps TRBD2 (6 bases). Per germline, CDR1 LNHDA and CDR2 SQIVND (reference sequence). Trimming cost V 6 bases and J 4 bases, with 12 bases left between them. CDR3 length equals 14 residues. The CDR3: CASRRREITGELFF. The CDR3 coding sequence is TGTGCCAGTAGGCGGCGGGAAATCACCGGGGAGCTGTTTTTT.

The J gene is TRBJ2-2, the V gene TRBV5-6; D remains ambiguous. Germline loops: CDR1 SGHDT, CDR2 YYEEEE. This CDR3 comprises 14 residues. V was clipped by 1 base and J by 4 bases, with 8 bases between them. The CDR3 loop reads CASSLLRSTGELFF. The CDR3 nucleotides read TGTGCCAGCAGCTTGTTGAGGAGCACCGGGGAGCTGTTTTTT.

The J gene is TRBJ1-3, the V gene TRBV7-9, with TRBD1 matching over 10 bases. Germline V gene data show CDR1 as SEHNR and CDR2 as FQNEAQ (reference sequence). V dropped 5 bases and J dropped 0; count of bases not matched to a gene: 4. This CDR3 has 16 residues. The CDR3 loop is CASSPGQGNSGNTIYF. Written as DNA, the CDR3 is TGTGCCAGCAGCCCGGGACAGGGGAACTCTGGAAACACCATATATTTT.

CDR3 DNA sequence: TGCAGCGTTTACAGGGGGAAGCAAGCTTTCTTT. As protein: CSVYRGKQAFF. The chain employs TRBV29-1 and TRBJ1-1; 8 bases fit TRBD1. The germline V gene has CDR1 SQVTM and CDR2 ANQGSEA. This CDR3 is built from 11 residues. The V segment lost 5 bases and the J segment 9 bases; nucleotides outside the gene matches: 5.

In this sample, this clone turned up a few times. The chain uses TRBV5-4 and TRBJ2-3, with 7 bases identical to TRBD2. The V and J ends lost 4 bases and 4 bases, in that order; junction bases with no gene match: 9. There are 15 residues in the CDR3. The germline CDR1 and CDR2 sequences are SGHNT and YYREEE (reference sequence). The CDR3 bases are TGTGCCAGCAGCACTGACGGACTAGTATCAGATACGCAGTATTTT. This sequence encodes CASSTDGLVSDTQYF.

The V call is TRBV6-5, the J call TRBJ1-5, with D unresolved. The V end was cut by 0 bases, the J end by 11 bases, with 11 bases between. Looked up from germline, CDR1 is MNHEY and CDR2 is SVGAGI. CDR3 length equals 13 residues. Here the CDR3 reads CASSYSPRGSQHF. In DNA, the CDR3 is TGTGCCAGCAGTTACTCGCCGCGCGGTTCCCAGCATTTT.

This clone was detected a few times. The chain combines TRBV13 with TRBJ2-1; D is unclear. CDR3 length: 12 amino acids. The germline gives CDR1 PRHDT, CDR2 FYEKMQ (reference sequence). Deletions cut 5 bases from V and 16 bases from J, with 18 bases between. CDR3 sequence reads: CASSHPTGNIFF. CDR3 in DNA: TGTGCCAGCAGCCACCCAACGGGTAATATCTTCTTC.

The chain is built from TRBV9 and TRBJ2-3; 7 bases are shared with TRBD1. The germline V gene encodes CDR1 SGDLS and CDR2 YYNGEE. The J segment lost 0 bases and the V segment lost 4 bases, leaving 8 bases of the junction unmatched. The CDR3 totals 16 residues. The CDR3 reads CASSQTGDTSTDTQYF. The CDR3 DNA is TGTGCCAGCAGCCAAACAGGGGATACTAGCACAGATACGCAGTATTTT.

V and J are TRBV30 and TRBJ2-1; the D is unclear. This CDR3 contains 13 residues. Trimming stripped 3 bases from V and 5 bases from J, with 11 bases between. Looked up from germline, CDR1 is GTSNPN and CDR2 is SVGIG (reference sequence). CDR3 nucleotides: TGTGCCTGGAGCCTCAACAAAGACAATGAGCAGTTCTTC. Protein product: CAWSLNKDNEQFF.

The CDR3 loop is CAWSGTGENTEAFF. The CDR3 bases are TGTGCCTGGTCCGGCACAGGGGAGAACACTGAAGCTTTCTTT. The chain joins TRBV30 to TRBJ1-1; 7 positions agree with TRBD1. Germline trimming cut 5 bases from V and 1 base from J; bases unmatched to any gene: 7. The germline V gene encodes CDR1 GTSNPN and CDR2 SVGIG (reference sequence). There are 14 residues in the CDR3.

The chain is built from TRBV27 and TRBJ2-2, with TRBD2 as a possible D gene (5 bases). The CDR3 contains 15 residues. The V gene's germline CDR1 is MNHEY and CDR2 SMNVEV (reference sequence). Trimming cost V 3 bases and J 6 bases, with 14 bases left between them. CDR3 coding DNA: TGTGCCAGCAGTTTTGAGGGTATAGTATCCGGGGAGCTGTTTTTT. Amino acid sequence: CASSFEGIVSGELFF.

Only a few counts were recorded for this clone. The DNA of the CDR3 is TGTGCCAGCAGCTTAGTCAGGGGAGATACCGGGGAGCTGTTTTTT. It is translated as CASSLVRGDTGELFF. The chain employs TRBV7-6 and TRBJ2-2; D may be TRBD1 (6 bases). V was clipped by 1 base and J by 5 bases, with 11 bases between them. Germline V CDR1 and CDR2: SGHVS, FNYEAQ. The CDR3 is made up of 15 amino acids.

This clone is a singleton in its sample. V and J are TRBV20-1 and TRBJ1-2, with D possibly being TRBD1 (6 bases). The V gene's germline CDR1 is DFQATT and CDR2 SNEGSKA (reference sequence). The CDR3 covers 11 residues. Trimming pared 8 bases from V and 8 bases from J, leaving 15 bases between. The CDR3 DNA reads TGCAGTCTTTTGGGGGCTGACGGCTACACCTTC. Its protein is CSLLGADGYTF.

This clone appeared a single time. The chain employs TRBV30 and TRBJ2-1; 9 nucleotides line up with TRBD1. Unmatched junction bases numbered 2, after V lost 5 bases and J lost 3 bases. Germline CDR1 is GTSNPN and CDR2 is SVGIG (reference sequence). This CDR3 region has 13 residues. CDR3 nucleotide sequence: TGTGCCTGGGGGACAGGGAGCTACAATGAGCAGTTCTTC. This sequence encodes CAWGTGSYNEQFF. The entire variable domain, with the rest obtained from reference TRBV30 and TRBJ2-1, is as follows: SQTIHQWPATLVQPVGSPLSLECTVEGTSNPNLYWYRQAAGRGLQLLFYSVGIGQISSEVPQNLSASRPQDRQFILSSKKLLLSDSGFYLCAWGTGSYNEQFFGPGTRLTVL.

The chain recombines TRBV2 with TRBJ2-5; TRBD2 agrees at 7 bases. Germline V gene data show CDR1 as SNHLY and CDR2 as FYNNEI. With V trimmed by 6 bases and J by 7 bases, 11 bases remained unmatched. This CDR3 is built from 14 residues. The CDR3 spells CASSERVGGGTQYF. The CDR3, as DNA: TGTGCCAGCAGCGAGCGCGTTGGGGGGGGGACCCAGTACTTC.

The chain employs TRBV5-1 and TRBJ1-2, with D perhaps TRBD1 (6 bases). Per germline, CDR1 SGHRS and CDR2 YFSETQ. This CDR3 is 15 amino acids long. Trimming left V 0 bases short and J 0 bases short, with 9 bases between. The CDR3 spells CASSLVDSPNYGYTF. CDR3 DNA sequence: TGCGCCAGCAGCTTGGTGGACAGCCCTAACTATGGCTACACCTTC.

The V and J genes are TRBV25-1 and TRBJ1-1, with D possibly matching TRBD1 (5 bases). V was cut by 7 bases and J by 1 base, with 10 bases left in between. Germline V gene lookup returns CDR1 MGHDK and CDR2 SYGVNS. The length of the CDR3 is 13 residues. Written as DNA, the CDR3 is TGTGCCAGCACCCGGACATCGAACACTGAAGCTTTCTTT. Its protein product is CASTRTSNTEAFF.

The genes are TRBV10-3 and TRBJ2-1, with D unclear. V lost 0 bases to trimming and J lost 5 bases, with 5 bases between them. The CDR3 runs 13 residues. Germline V gives CDR1 ENHRY, CDR2 SYGVKD. DNA of the CDR3: TGTGCCATCAGTGAGTCCCGAGACAATGAGCAGTTCTTC. This sequence encodes CAISESRDNEQFF.

The chain carries TRBV2 and TRBJ2-7; the match to TRBD1 covers 8 bases. The CDR3 runs 16 residues. Germline V gene lookup returns CDR1 SNHLY and CDR2 FYNNEI. After removal of 6 bases from V and 7 bases from J, the junction contained 17 bases not matched to a gene. CDR3 loop: CASRPGSGRTGIEQYF. The CDR3 DNA reads as TGTGCCAGCAGGCCGGGATCAGGAAGGACAGGGATAGAGCAGTACTTC.

The chain carries TRBV15 and TRBJ1-1, with 7 bases aligning to TRBD1. V was clipped by 3 bases and J by 3 bases; unmatched bases: 13. In germline, CDR1 is LNHNV, CDR2 YYDKDF (reference sequence). The CDR3 is 17 amino acids. The CDR3 reads CATSRVRRQGWDTEAFF. In DNA, the CDR3 is TGTGCCACCAGCAGGGTTCGACGACAGGGTTGGGACACTGAAGCTTTCTTT.

The chain employs TRBV9 and TRBJ1-4, with D perhaps TRBD1 (6 bases). The ends were cut back, 3 bases at V and 6 bases at J, with 18 bases in the middle. The CDR3 totals 16 residues. Germline CDR1 and CDR2: SGDLS and YYNGEE. Here the CDR3 reads CASSDDRRGGDEKLFF. The DNA for the CDR3 is TGTGCCAGCAGCGACGACAGAAGGGGGGGAGATGAAAAACTGTTTTTT.

The chain carries TRBV4-1 and TRBJ1-5; 9 bases align to TRBD1. In germline, CDR1 is MGHRA, CDR2 YSYEKL. CDR3 size: 14 residues. Unmatched junction bases numbered 7, after V lost 6 bases and J lost 7 bases. The CDR3 sequence: CASSLGQGTQPQHF. The CDR3 DNA reads TGCGCCAGCAGTCTCGGACAGGGGACGCAGCCCCAGCATTTT.

The chain uses TRBV4-1 and TRBJ2-1; 9 bases line up with TRBD2. Germline V CDR1 and CDR2: MGHRA, YSYEKL. The CDR3 sequence is 14 residues long. Trimming cost V 4 bases and J 2 bases; bases outside gene matches: 0. The CDR3 loop reads CASSLAGAYNEQFF. DNA of the CDR3: TGCGCCAGCAGCCTAGCGGGGGCCTACAATGAGCAGTTCTTC.

This sequence joins TRBV21-1 and TRBJ2-7; the table's TRBD2 call for D was not verified on the DNA. TRBV21-1 is an annotated pseudogene. CDR3 length equals 10 residues. The CDR3 DNA reads TGTGCCAGCATTCTCGGCGAGCAGTACTTC. Residues: CASILGEQYF.

This clone was counted once. The V and J genes are TRBV7-2 and TRBJ2-4; TRBD2 aligns across 10 bases. Looked up from germline, CDR1 is SGHTA and CDR2 is FQGNSA. The V gene end was trimmed by 5 bases and the J gene end by 16 bases; junction bases not matched to a gene: 5. This CDR3 has 11 amino acids. Here the CDR3 DNA reads TGTGCCAGCAGCCCGGGGACTAGCGAATACTTC. Translation gives CASSPGTSEYF.

A single count supports this clone. The V and J genes are TRBV6-6 and TRBJ1-5; TRBD1 matches 7 bases. CDR3 size: 16 residues. The junction had 5 bases not matched to a gene; V was cut back by 3 bases and J by 0 bases. The germline gives CDR1 MNHNY, CDR2 SVGAGI (reference sequence). CDR3: CASSYGRDSSNQPQHF. The DNA for the CDR3 is TGTGCCAGCAGTTATGGTCGGGACAGTAGCAATCAGCCCCAGCATTTT.

This clone was counted a single time. V is TRBV28 and J is TRBJ1-2, with 8 bases that match TRBD1. The CDR3 sequence is 14 residues long. CDR1 and CDR2 from the germline V gene are MDHEN and SYDVKM. The V gene end was trimmed by 6 bases and the J gene end by 4 bases; junction bases not matched to a gene: 7. In DNA form, the CDR3 reads TGTGCCAGCAGACCAGGGGGCGCGGGCTATGGCTACACCTTC. Translating it yields CASRPGGAGYGYTF.

The rearrangement joins TRBV19 to TRBJ1-2; 9 positions agree with TRBD1. The germline V gene has CDR1 LNHDA and CDR2 SQIVND (reference sequence). Unmatched junction bases numbered 11, after V lost 10 bases and J lost 8 bases. This CDR3 contains 13 residues. CDR3 DNA sequence: TGTGCCATACAAAACAGGGGGCTGAACGGCTACACCTTC. Residues: CAIQNRGLNGYTF.